The 3 T cell receptor beta chains listed next were all sequenced from one sample in a study of T cells in Graves' hyperthyroidism and ophthalmopathy. Amplification yielded TCR beta CDR3 regions, with RNA transcripts as the source. TCR CDR3 underwent first-round RT-PCR with the HTBI primer set. TCRdb re-called the multiplex PCR reads with MiXCR, one entry per CDR3 protein. The data contain 350,000 to 400,000 distinct CDR3 sequences, approximately 19% of them seen just once; the ten biggest clones take up roughly 3.5%. The sequenced material came from blood. The receptors were sampled from a woman aged 18-29 years with Graves' hyperthyroidism.

This clonotype was seen ten or more times. The V call is TRBV27, the J call TRBJ1-2, with 9 bases aligning to TRBD1. Losses at the gene ends were 8 bases for V and 4 bases for J; bases not matched to a gene: 11. The CDR3 totals 15 residues. CDR1 is MNHEY, CDR2 SMNVEV, per germline (reference sequence). CDR3 loop: CASRVDSDRGYGYTF. The CDR3 DNA is TGTGCCAGCCGCGTGGATTCGGACAGGGGCTATGGCTACACCTTC.

The chain is built from TRBV29-1 and TRBJ1-1; D remains unclear. The CDR3 loop spans 11 amino acids. Trimming pared 6 bases from V and 1 base from J, leaving 6 bases between. The V gene's germline CDR1 is SQVTM and CDR2 ANQGSEA. CDR3 residues: CSVNKNTEAFF. The CDR3 region has the DNA TGCAGCGTGAACAAGAACACTGAAGCTTTCTTT.

The chain has TRBV19 and TRBJ1-1; tentative D call: TRBD1 (6 bases). Trimming removed 6 bases from V and 0 bases from J, with 11 bases in between. CDR3 length: 14 amino acids. Germline values: CDR1 LNHDA, CDR2 SQIVND (reference sequence). DNA for the CDR3: TGTGCCAGTAGCCGGACAGAGATGAACACTGAAGCTTTCTTT. This codes for CASSRTEMNTEAFF. The variable domain in full, completed from reference TRBV19 and TRBJ1-1, reads DGGITQSPKYLFRKEGQNVTLSCEQNLNHDAMYWYRQDPGQGLRLIYYSQIVNDFQKGDIAEGYSVSREKKESFPLTVTSAQKNPTAFYLCASSRTEMNTEAFFGQGTRLTVV.